This T cell receptor (beta chain) derives from a study of T-cell reconstitution after alpha-beta-depleted transplantation in children. The CDR3 is made up of 12 amino acids. Germline assignment: CDR1 SQVTM and CDR2 ANQGSEA. Deletions cut 4 bases from V and 2 bases from J, with 3 bases between. Study-wide findings and caveats: Several hundred expanded graft clones reportedly were the source of alpha-beta T cells about two months after transplant. A year had passed since transplant, and T-cell counts and diversity by then came mostly from newly produced T cells.

A TCRbeta library incorporating unique molecular identifiers was prepared. One entry per CDR3 protein results from TCRdb running MiXCR on the PCR reads. Of about 260,000 distinct CDR3 sequences listed, 11% are singletons. This clonotype was counted ten times or more. What it recognizes is unknown. The rearrangement uses TRBV29-1 and TRBJ2-6; D unclear. The material sequenced was peripheral blood, taken 180 days after TCRalphabeta/CD19-depleted stem cell transplant. This sequence originates from a male patient between 2 and 10 years old who had a stem cell transplant for chronic granulomatous disease, so the T cells may come from the graft donor. The CDR3 is CSVGAGANVLTF. CDR3 DNA: TGCAGCGTTGGGGCTGGGGCCAACGTCCTGACTTTC.